This T cell receptor (beta chain) derives from a study of shared clonotypes between healthy human individuals. Study-wide findings and caveats: The authors expected sequencing depth to affect clonotype sharing among donors. It was observed that 4% to 6% of naive CD4 clonotypes were shared across four donors.

The data were produced by immunoSEQ multiplex PCR, yet TCRdb's version contains in-frame clones alone and is incomplete. The sample carries about 2.4 million clones, 85% to 95% recorded once. Remarks on this clone: What it binds is unknown.

Germline CDR1 SGHTA, CDR2 FQGNSA. V was trimmed by 1 base and J by 4 bases, leaving 10 bases between them. This CDR3 comprises 14 residues. Donors had no recently reported acute infections or vaccinations and were HIV-negative. Into CD45RA+ naive and CD45RA-negative memory subsets, the CD4+ cells were split. The chain uses TRBV7-2 and TRBJ1-2, with D possibly TRBD1 on 5 matching bases. The sequenced sample consisted of naive CD4+ T cells sorted from blood. Subset of the sample: CD45RA+ positively selected. This receptor was identified in a man aged 18-30 years in good health. The chain's CDR3 is CASSLVAGPYGYTF. Here the CDR3 DNA reads TGTGCCAGCAGCTTAGTGGCAGGGCCCTATGGCTACACCTTC. The whole variable domain, filled in from reference TRBV7-2 and TRBJ1-2, reads GAGVSQSPSNKVTEKGKDVELRCDPISGHTALYWYRQSLGQGLEFLIYFQGNSAPDKSGLPSDRFSAERTGGSVSTLTIQRTQQEDSAVYLCASSLVAGPYGYTFGSGTRLTVV.